The rows below give T cell receptor beta chains drawn from one sample of a study of post-analysis software for immune sequencing data. TCRdb re-analysed the PCR reads in MiXCR, keeping a single row per CDR3 protein. The sample yields about 200,000 distinct CDR3 sequences, about 30% seen once. Specimen: blood. Receptor source: a girl aged 2-17 years with multiple sclerosis. Each CDR3 is given with its conserved first and last residue. A D gene is named only where the DNA matches it firmly. Not all rows give a size; the values are once, few, many and, for expanded clones, a class.

.	many	TRBV15	TRBJ2-5	CATSRGDLGQYF	TGTGCCACCAGCAGGGGGGACCTCGGACAGTACTTC
TRBD2	.	TRBV6-5	TRBJ2-7	CASRNLGGAYEQYF	TGTGCCAGCAGAAACTTGGGGGGGGCCTACGAGCAGTACTTC
.	.	TRBV28	TRBJ2-1	CASSLPGTSRLEEQFF	TGTGCCAGCAGTTTACCAGGGACTTCGCGGCTGGAGGAGCAGTTCTTC
TRBD2	.	TRBV5-1	TRBJ2-1	CASSFGGSGEAQFF	TGCGCCAGCAGCTTCGGCGGGAGTGGAGAGGCCCAGTTCTTC
TRBD1	.	TRBV28	TRBJ1-5	CATQSQGFQPQHF	TGTGCCACCCAATCACAGGGGTTTCAGCCCCAGCATTTT
.	.	TRBV6-5	TRBJ1-2	CASTLVEGFYGYTF	TGTGCCAGCACCCTGGTGGAGGGCTTCTATGGCTACACCTTC
TRBD1	many	TRBV7-9	TRBJ2-5	CASSTGGRGRETQYF	TGTGCCAGCTCGACAGGGGGCAGAGGTAGAGAGACCCAGTACTTC
.	.	TRBV6-1	TRBJ1-1	CASSEVGGPTEAFF	TGTGCCAGCAGTGAAGTCGGGGGCCCCACTGAAGCTTTCTTT
.	many	TRBV5-1	TRBJ2-5	CASSRWTRDKETQYF	TGCGCCAGCAGCCGCTGGACTAGGGACAAAGAGACCCAGTACTTC
TRBD1	few	TRBV9	TRBJ1-6	CASSPRQGPLGPHF	TGTGCCAGCAGCCCCCGACAGGGGCCCCTCGGCCCCCACTTT
.	.	TRBV24-1	TRBJ1-1	CATSDLGKAFF	TGTGCCACCAGTGACCTGGGGAAAGCTTTCTTT
.	.	TRBV2	TRBJ1-4	CASSVDDPTNEKLFF	TGTGCCAGCAGTGTCGACGACCCAACTAATGAAAAACTGTTTTTT
TRBD2	.	TRBV5-1	TRBJ2-7	CANSLTGLGLYEQYF	TGCGCCAACAGCCTGACGGGACTAGGACTCTACGAGCAGTACTTC
.	few	TRBV5-1	TRBJ2-7	CASGGGPFYEQYF	TGCGCCAGTGGAGGAGGGCCCTTCTACGAGCAGTACTTC
.	.	TRBV5-5	TRBJ1-4	CVSSFPTNEKLFF	TGTGTCAGCAGCTTCCCAACTAATGAAAAACTGTTTTTT
TRBD2	many	TRBV12-3/TRBV12-4	TRBJ2-5	CASSFASGSFGETQYF	TGTGCCAGCAGTTTCGCTAGCGGGAGTTTCGGGGAGACCCAGTACTTC
.	.	TRBV30	TRBJ2-7	CAWSYQDRAYEQYF	TGTGCCTGGAGTTACCAGGACAGAGCCTACGAGCAGTACTTC
TRBD2	.	TRBV5-1	TRBJ2-7	CASSLNPSGTSYEQYF	TGCGCCAGCAGCTTGAATCCTAGCGGGACGTCCTACGAGCAGTACTTC
.	.	TRBV11-2	TRBJ1-1	CASSSNRGGPEAFF	TGTGCCAGCAGCTCTAACCGTGGAGGGCCTGAAGCTTTCTTT
.	few	TRBV5-1	TRBJ2-6	CASSLLGLANVLTF	TGCGCCAGCAGCTTGTTAGGGTTGGCCAACGTCCTGACTTTC
.	.	TRBV7-2	TRBJ2-5	CASSLARSRETQYF	TGTGCCAGCAGCTTAGCCAGGTCACGGGAGACCCAGTACTTC
.	many	TRBV2	TRBJ2-7	CASRPQGRSSYEQYF	TGTGCCAGCAGACCACAGGGAAGGAGCTCCTACGAGCAGTACTTC
.	few	TRBV3-1	TRBJ1-2	CASSQGLGDYGYTF	TGTGCCAGCAGCCAAGGACTGGGGGACTATGGCTACACCTTC
TRBD2	.	TRBV18	TRBJ2-7	CASSSILAGEGEQYF	TGTGCCAGCTCATCAATACTAGCGGGAGAGGGCGAGCAGTACTTC
.	.	TRBV5-5	TRBJ2-1	CASSLGGSNEQFF	TGTGCCAGCAGCTTGGGGGGAAGCAATGAGCAGTTCTTC
TRBD1	many	TRBV20-1	TRBJ2-1	CSAPRQGLGTGNEQFF	TGCAGTGCTCCCCGACAGGGTTTAGGGACGGGGAATGAGCAGTTCTTC
.	.	TRBV7-2	TRBJ1-2	CASSTRTSVGYTF	TGTGCCAGCAGCACTCGGACATCCGTAGGCTACACCTTC
.	.	TRBV4-1	TRBJ1-5	CASSQNHSNQPQHF	TGCGCCAGCAGCCAAAATCATAGCAATCAGCCCCAGCATTTT
TRBD1	many	TRBV9	TRBJ2-1	CASSVGGQGFNEQFF	TGTGCCAGCAGCGTAGGGGGACAGGGTTTCAATGAGCAGTTCTTC
.	.	TRBV4-1	TRBJ1-1	CASSQERLLNTEAFF	TGCGCCAGCAGCCAAGAGAGGCTGCTGAACACTGAAGCTTTCTTT
.	many	TRBV9	TRBJ2-1	CASSVVSAWSYNEQFF	TGTGCCAGCAGCGTAGTATCGGCATGGAGCTACAATGAGCAGTTCTTC
.	many	TRBV10-3	TRBJ2-7	CAISEYWTADNLHEQYF	TGTGCCATCAGTGAGTATTGGACGGCCGACAATCTCCACGAGCAGTACTTC